This T cell receptor (beta chain) was sequenced during a study of T-cell reconstitution after alpha-beta-depleted transplantation in children. Trimming pared 7 bases from V and 5 bases from J, leaving 12 bases between. The CDR3 consists of 12 residues. The V gene's germline CDR1 is SQVTM and CDR2 ANQGSEA. Preparation of the TCRbeta library used unique molecular identifiers. Using its own MiXCR run on the PCR reads, TCRdb lists one record per CDR3 protein. The sample has 550,000 to 600,000 distinct CDR3 sequences, under 25% seen once. This rearrangement joins TRBV29-1 to TRBJ2-1, with D possibly matching TRBD1 (6 bases). The receptor's source is a boy under two years old who had a stem cell transplant for acute myeloid leukemia, so the T cells may come from the graft donor. The input for sequencing was PBMCs, mostly from graft donor cells, taken 360 days after TCRalphabeta/CD19-depleted stem cell transplant. CDR3 sequence (DNA): TGCAGCGGCCGACAGGCCGACAATGAGCAGTTCTTC. This encodes CSGRQADNEQFF.